Listed below are T cell receptor beta chains from one sample, sequenced in a study of blood T cell repertoires in COVID-19. Profiled with immunoSEQ multiplex PCR; TCRdb holds only in-frame clones, not every one. The table records about 160,000 clones, approximately 91% of them present only once. The sequenced sample was peripheral blood. These receptors were collected from a man aged 45 to 65 with acute or convalescent COVID-19. CDR3s include the opening cysteine and the closing phenylalanine or tryptophan. Fields, in order: clone size, D gene, V gene, J gene, CDR3 DNA, CDR3 protein. A D gene is named only where the DNA matches it firmly. Clone sizes are given selectively: once, few, many, or a class where the clone is expanded.

size: once; D: TRBD2; V: TRBV7-9; J: TRBJ2-1; DNA: TGTGCCAGCAGCTCCTCGGAGATAGCGGGGAGACACAATGAGCAGTTCTTC; CDR3: CASSSSEIAGRHNEQFF
size: NA; D: TRBD2; V: TRBV4-2; J: TRBJ2-1; DNA: TGTGCCAGCAGCCAAGATCTTCCGGGAGGGCCGAGGGACGAGCAGTTCTTC; CDR3: CASSQDLPGGPRDEQFF
size: NA; D: NA; V: TRBV6-1; J: TRBJ2-3; DNA: TGTGCCAGCAGTGAAGCCTCGAGCGGCCCCACAGATACGCAGTATTTT; CDR3: CASSEASSGPTDTQYF
size: few; D: NA; V: TRBV19; J: TRBJ1-5; DNA: TGTGCCAGTAGTATAGGCGGGGTCATACCCGGGCCCCAGCATTTT; CDR3: CASSIGGVIPGPQHF
size: NA; D: NA; V: TRBV7-9; J: TRBJ1-5; DNA: TGTGCCAGCAGCACAGAAAAAACTAATCAGCCCCAGCATTTT; CDR3: CASSTEKTNQPQHF
size: NA; D: NA; V: TRBV5-1; J: TRBJ1-6; DNA: TGCGCCAGCAGCCCCGTGGGGCTAAATTCACCCCTCCACTTT; CDR3: CASSPVGLNSPLHF
size: NA; D: NA; V: TRBV11-2; J: TRBJ2-2; DNA: TGTGCCAGCAGCTTTGGGGCAAACACCGGGGAGCTGTTTTTT; CDR3: CASSFGANTGELFF
size: NA; D: NA; V: TRBV15; J: TRBJ1-2; DNA: TGTGCCACCAGCCTGTCGCCGGGCTATGGCTACACCTTC; CDR3: CATSLSPGYGYTF
size: NA; D: TRBD2; V: TRBV27; J: TRBJ2-7; DNA: TGTGCCAGCAGTTTAATCCTGGGCGGGGGGGAGCAGTACTTC; CDR3: CASSLILGGGEQYF
size: NA; D: TRBD2; V: TRBV4-1; J: TRBJ2-3; DNA: TGCGCCAGCAGCCAAATGTTTCTAGCGGGAGATACGCAGTATTTT; CDR3: CASSQMFLAGDTQYF
size: NA; D: NA; V: TRBV28; J: TRBJ2-7; DNA: TGTGCCAGCAGTCCCGGGGGGCGTTTGGATTACGAGCAGTACTTC; CDR3: CASSPGGRLDYEQYF
size: NA; D: TRBD1; V: TRBV30; J: TRBJ2-1; DNA: TGTGCCTGGAGTTCTGACAGGGGGCCCTACAATGAGCAGTTCTTC; CDR3: CAWSSDRGPYNEQFF
size: NA; D: TRBD1; V: TRBV4-1; J: TRBJ1-2; DNA: TGCGCCAGCAGCCAAAAGATCATAGAACAGGGGGGCTATGGCTACACCTTC; CDR3: CASSQKIIEQGGYGYTF
size: NA; D: TRBD1; V: TRBV9; J: TRBJ1-1; DNA: TGTGCCAGCAGCCGAGGGGGCCCGAACACTGAAGCTTTCTTT; CDR3: CASSRGGPNTEAFF
size: NA; D: TRBD1; V: TRBV19; J: TRBJ1-1; DNA: TGTGCCAGTACCTTTGACAGGGAGAACACTGAAGCTTTCTTT; CDR3: CASTFDRENTEAFF
size: NA; D: NA; V: TRBV18; J: TRBJ1-5; DNA: TGTGCCAGCTCACATACAGGATCTAATAGCAATCAGCCCCAGCATTTT; CDR3: CASSHTGSNSNQPQHF
size: NA; D: NA; V: TRBV6-4; J: TRBJ1-2; DNA: TGTGCCAGCAGTGACTCCGGGGGATCGGGAGGCTACACCTTC; CDR3: CASSDSGGSGGYTF
size: NA; D: TRBD2; V: TRBV3-1/TRBV3-2; J: TRBJ2-1; DNA: TGTGCCAGCAGCCCACGGGGTAGCGGGAATCCATCCTACAATGAGCAGTTCTTC; CDR3: CASSPRGSGNPSYNEQFF
size: NA; D: TRBD1; V: TRBV28; J: TRBJ1-5; DNA: TGTGCCAGCAGACAGGGGAACCAGCCCCAGCATTTT; CDR3: CASRQGNQPQHF
size: few; D: TRBD2; V: TRBV2; J: TRBJ2-3; DNA: TGTGCCAGCAGTCAAGGGGCGGGAGTGGATACGCAGTATTTT; CDR3: CASSQGAGVDTQYF
size: NA; D: NA; V: TRBV28; J: TRBJ1-4; DNA: TGTGCCAGCAGCCAGAGGGTCGGGACTTGGAATGAAAAACTGTTTTTT; CDR3: CASSQRVGTWNEKLFF
size: once; D: NA; V: TRBV6-2/TRBV6-3; J: TRBJ2-1; DNA: TGTGCCAGCAGCCAGGGGTTGTACAATGAGCAGTTCTTC; CDR3: CASSQGLYNEQFF
size: NA; D: TRBD1; V: TRBV12-3/TRBV12-4; J: TRBJ1-5; DNA: TGTGCCAGCGCCGGACAGGGGCATCAGCCCCAGCATTTT; CDR3: CASAGQGHQPQHF
size: NA; D: TRBD2; V: TRBV2; J: TRBJ2-7; DNA: TGTGCCACACAGACTAGCGGGAGCTCCTACGAGCAGTACTTC; CDR3: CATQTSGSSYEQYF
size: NA; D: NA; V: TRBV19; J: TRBJ1-5; DNA: TGTGCCAGTAGCAGGTTCACGGGAGGGAATCAGCCCCAGCATTTT; CDR3: CASSRFTGGNQPQHF
size: NA; D: NA; V: TRBV27; J: TRBJ1-4; DNA: TGTGCCAGCAGTTCCCGGATGGGCAGGGTTAATGAAAAACTGTTTTTT; CDR3: CASSSRMGRVNEKLFF
size: NA; D: NA; V: TRBV7-9; J: TRBJ2-7; DNA: TGTGCCAGCAGCCCCCGGAGTACACTTTCCTACGAGCAGTACTTC; CDR3: CASSPRSTLSYEQYF
size: few; D: TRBD1; V: TRBV11-2; J: TRBJ2-7; DNA: TGTGCCAGCAGCTTAGGGACAGGGGCGGACTACGAGCAGTACTTC; CDR3: CASSLGTGADYEQYF
size: NA; D: TRBD1; V: TRBV11-2; J: TRBJ1-5; DNA: TGTGCCAGCAGTCAGGACAGGGGGTTTGGGCCCCAGCATTTT; CDR3: CASSQDRGFGPQHF
size: NA; D: TRBD1; V: TRBV6-5; J: TRBJ1-2; DNA: TGTGCCAGCGCCCTTCAGGGGGAGGCTAACTATGGCTACACCTTC; CDR3: CASALQGEANYGYTF
size: NA; D: NA; V: TRBV28; J: TRBJ2-7; DNA: TGTGCCAGCAGTCCCCGAGGGGGGGGAAGAGGAGGCGAGCAGTACTTC; CDR3: CASSPRGGGRGGEQYF
size: NA; D: NA; V: TRBV28; J: TRBJ2-7; DNA: TGTGCCAGCAGTCTGGCCCGGGAGGAGCAGTACTTC; CDR3: CASSLAREEQYF
size: NA; D: TRBD1; V: TRBV27; J: TRBJ1-5; DNA: TGTGCCAGCAGTCTCACAGGGGGAAGCAATCAGCCCCAGCATTTT; CDR3: CASSLTGGSNQPQHF
size: NA; D: NA; V: TRBV27; J: TRBJ1-1; DNA: TGTGCCAGCAGTTTAATGAGGAACACTGAAGCTTTCTTT; CDR3: CASSLMRNTEAFF
size: once; D: NA; V: TRBV9; J: TRBJ1-1; DNA: TGTGCCAGCAGCGTACGACAGGACACTGAAGCTTTCTTT; CDR3: CASSVRQDTEAFF
size: NA; D: NA; V: TRBV3-1/TRBV3-2; J: TRBJ1-4; DNA: TGTGCCAGCAGCCAAAGCCGACAGAAGAATGAAAAACTGTTTTTT; CDR3: CASSQSRQKNEKLFF
size: NA; D: TRBD1; V: TRBV10-3; J: TRBJ1-5; DNA: TGTGCCATCAGGCCAGGGACAGGGAATCAGCCCCAGCATTTT; CDR3: CAIRPGTGNQPQHF
size: few; D: NA; V: TRBV5-4; J: TRBJ2-7; DNA: TGTGCCAGCAGCTTGGGGACTACAACCCTTGAGCAGTACTTC; CDR3: CASSLGTTTLEQYF
size: NA; D: TRBD1; V: TRBV27; J: TRBJ2-1; DNA: TGTGCCAGCAGTACCTTACAGGGGGTGGAGAATGAGCAGTTCTTC; CDR3: CASSTLQGVENEQFF
size: NA; D: NA; V: TRBV12-3/TRBV12-4; J: TRBJ2-1; DNA: TGTGCCAGCGGGGGAGGCGGGGAGCAGTTCTTC; CDR3: CASGGGGEQFF
size: NA; D: NA; V: TRBV6-2/TRBV6-3; J: TRBJ2-7; DNA: TGTGCCAGCAGTTACTTCGGGTCCTACGAGCAGTACTTC; CDR3: CASSYFGSYEQYF
size: NA; D: NA; V: TRBV5-4; J: TRBJ1-2; DNA: TGTGCCAGCAGCCCGGGACAAGCCCTATATGGCTACACCTTC; CDR3: CASSPGQALYGYTF
size: NA; D: NA; V: TRBV11-1; J: TRBJ1-1; DNA: TGTGCCAGCAGCTTAGTTGGGAGGAACACTGAAGCTTTCTTT; CDR3: CASSLVGRNTEAFF
size: NA; D: NA; V: TRBV15; J: TRBJ1-4; DNA: TGTGCCACCAGCAGAGATAGCAGATCAACTAATGAAAAACTGTTTTTT; CDR3: CATSRDSRSTNEKLFF
size: NA; D: TRBD1; V: TRBV6-5; J: TRBJ1-2; DNA: TGTGCCAGCAGTTATCTGGACAGGCGTGGAGGCTACACCTTC; CDR3: CASSYLDRRGGYTF
size: NA; D: TRBD1; V: TRBV6-1; J: TRBJ2-4; DNA: TGTGCCAGCAGTACCCGACAGGGGCAGGACATTCAGTACTTC; CDR3: CASSTRQGQDIQYF
size: few; D: TRBD1; V: TRBV20-1; J: TRBJ2-5; DNA: TGCAGTGCTAGTGGACAGGGTCAGGGGACCCAGTACTTC; CDR3: CSASGQGQGTQYF